This T cell receptor (beta chain) was captured by sequencing in a study of blood T cell repertoires in COVID-19. Under the authors' procedure: Counts of nucleated cells, estimated from reference gene primer amplification, were obtained. The repertoire was sequenced with immunoSEQ multiplex PCR; TCRdb's copy has only in-frame clones and lacks some. The V and J calls and clone size come from that table; D and trimming were worked out from the DNA. The table records fewer than 300,000 clones, 80% to 95% of them present only once. The CDR3 extends over 16 amino acids. Trimming removed 2 bases at V and 0 bases at J, with 9 bases between. The V gene's germline CDR1 is SGHDT and CDR2 YYEEEE.

V is TRBV5-6 and J is TRBJ1-6; D gene uncertain. Sequenced input: PBMCs or T cells enriched from blood (not recorded which). This TCR derives from a woman aged 30 to 39 who had recovered from COVID-19. The CDR3 spells CASSLDTSSYNSPLHF. The CDR3 DNA reads TGTGCCAGCAGCTTAGACACGAGCTCCTATAATTCACCCCTCCACTTT. Using reference TRBV5-6 and TRBJ1-6 for the parts outside the CDR3, the full variable domain is DAGVTQSPTHLIKTRGQQVTLRCSPKSGHDTVSWYQQALGQGPQFIFQYYEEEERQRGNFPDRFSGHQFPNYSSELNVNALLLGDSALYLCASSLDTSSYNSPLHFGNGTRLTVT.